One sample yielded the 14 T cell receptor beta chains listed below, sequenced in a study of cytomegalovirus exposure and HLA in healthy donors. PCR primers comprised 60 Vbeta and 13 Jbeta primers. This table comes from immunoSEQ multiplex PCR, and its TCRdb copy is limited to in-frame clones, with some not included. The sample holds more than 90,000 clones, about three quarters seen once. The sample comprised PBMCs. The receptor set was obtained from a man aged 35-49 years in good health and CMV-seropositive.

There are a few counts of this clone. This rearrangement joins TRBV7-8 to TRBJ2-7, with a weak D call TRBD1 (6 bases). Trimming left V 3 bases short and J 5 bases short, with 8 bases between. Germline lookup yields CDR1 SGHVS and CDR2 FQNEAQ. There are 12 residues in the CDR3. The DNA for the CDR3 is TGTGCCAGCAGCTTGGGGGACAACGAGCAGTACTTC. Its translation is CASSLGDNEQYF.

The genes are TRBV11-1 and TRBJ2-7; weak D call: TRBD1 (5 bases). The CDR3 runs to 14 residues. Germline lookup yields CDR1 SGHAT and CDR2 FQDESV (reference sequence). The ends were cut back, 3 bases at V and 2 bases at J, with 11 bases in the middle. The CDR3 spells CASSLRAGTYEQYF. As DNA, the CDR3 is TGTGCCAGCAGCTTGAGAGCAGGGACCTACGAGCAGTACTTC.

The chain uses TRBV7-6 and TRBJ1-2; 9 bases agree with TRBD1. The V segment lost 3 bases and the J segment 7 bases; nucleotides outside the gene matches: 6. Per the germline V gene, CDR1 is SGHVS and CDR2 is FNYEAQ. This CDR3 is built from 14 residues. CDR3 in DNA: TGTGCCAGCAGCTTCACCGGGACAGGGACTGGCTACACCTTC. Its protein product is CASSFTGTGTGYTF.

The chain uses TRBV4-2 and TRBJ2-7; TRBD2 agrees at 7 bases. The V and J ends lost 0 bases and 4 bases, in that order; junction bases with no gene match: 9. Germline V lookup: CDR1 LGHNA, CDR2 YNFKEQ. This CDR3 is 16 amino acids long. The CDR3, as DNA: TGTGCCAGCAGCCAAGATCGGGGAGGGAATAGGTACGAGCAGTACTTC. It yields the protein CASSQDRGGNRYEQYF.

This chain uses TRBV5-4 with TRBJ2-7; D call uncertain. V gave up 0 bases and J gave up 5 bases, with 9 bases separating them. The CDR3 is made up of 13 amino acids. Germline assignment: CDR1 SGHNT and CDR2 YYREEE (reference sequence). CDR3 protein: CASSLGAVNEQYF. In nucleotides, the CDR3 is TGTGCCAGCAGCTTGGGAGCCGTCAACGAGCAGTACTTC.

This sequence joins TRBV5-6 and TRBJ2-2, with TRBD1 matching over 7 bases. The CDR3 has 13 residues. Germline trimming cut 4 bases from V and 5 bases from J; bases unmatched to any gene: 2. Germline V gene lookup returns CDR1 SGHDT and CDR2 YYEEEE. Here the CDR3 reads CASSRQGTGELFF. DNA for the CDR3: TGTGCCAGCAGCAGACAGGGTACCGGGGAGCTGTTTTTT. Full variable domain (missing parts from reference TRBV5-6 and TRBJ2-2): DAGVTQSPTHLIKTRGQQVTLRCSPKSGHDTVSWYQQALGQGPQFIFQYYEEEERQRGNFPDRFSGHQFPNYSSELNVNALLLGDSALYLCASSRQGTGELFFGEGSRLTVL.

The chain joins TRBV13 to TRBJ2-3; 7 positions match TRBD1. V was clipped by 3 bases and J by 4 bases; unmatched bases: 10. CDR3 size: 16 residues. Germline V gene data show CDR1 as PRHDT and CDR2 as FYEKMQ (reference sequence). The CDR3 sequence: CASSFIGTAYADTQYF. The CDR3 nucleotides are TGTGCCAGCAGCTTTATCGGGACAGCCTACGCAGATACGCAGTATTTT.

The CDR3 here is CASSERGASNQPQHF. CDR3 in DNA: TGTGCCAGTAGTGAGCGGGGCGCTAGCAATCAGCCCCAGCATTTT. This rearrangement joins TRBV19 to TRBJ1-5, with D perhaps matching TRBD1 (5 bases). Between the trimmed V and J ends, which lost 5 bases and 0 bases, there was a span of 11 bases. The CDR3 totals 15 residues. Germline assignment: CDR1 LNHDA and CDR2 SQIVND (reference sequence).

This chain connects TRBV5-6 to TRBJ1-5, with a possible D match to TRBD1 (5 bases). This CDR3 spans 15 amino acids. V was cut by 1 base and J by 1 base, with 9 bases left in between. Per germline, CDR1 SGHDT and CDR2 YYEEEE. As DNA, the CDR3 is TGTGCCAGCAGCTTGCGGGGGATCAGCAATCAGCCCCAGCATTTT. This gives the protein CASSLRGISNQPQHF.

V gene TRBV6-1 combines with J gene TRBJ2-1; TRBD1 agrees at 7 bases. The germline CDR1 and CDR2 sequences are MNHNS and SASEGT. V lost 4 bases to trimming and J lost 1 base; unmatched junction nucleotides: 16. The CDR3 sequence is 19 residues long. CDR3 sequence: CASSAPGQTIFSSYNEQFF. In nucleotides, the CDR3 is TGTGCCAGCAGTGCTCCGGGACAGACTATCTTTTCATCCTACAATGAGCAGTTCTTC.

The chain joins TRBV4-2 to TRBJ2-1, with TRBD2 matching over 9 bases. V dropped 2 bases and J dropped 3; count of bases not matched to a gene: 5. Per germline, CDR1 LGHNA and CDR2 YNFKEQ. This CDR3 has 16 residues. Written as DNA, the CDR3 is TGTGCCAGCAGCCAACGACTAGCGGTCGGCTACAATGAGCAGTTCTTC. It specifies CASSQRLAVGYNEQFF.

This clone occurred a few times. The CDR3 nucleotides read TGCGCCAGCGGGGCAGGGGGCTCGTACGAGCAGTACTTC. Amino acids: CASGAGGSYEQYF. The chain couples TRBV5-1 to TRBJ2-7; 8 bases match TRBD1. V gave up 7 bases and J gave up 4 bases; unmatched junction bases: 7. Germline V lookup: CDR1 SGHRS, CDR2 YFSETQ. This CDR3 spans 13 amino acids.

The chain joins TRBV7-9 to TRBJ2-7, with a tentative D call TRBD2 (6 bases). V lost 0 bases to trimming and J lost 5 bases, with 20 bases between them. Germline CDR1 and CDR2: SEHNR and FQNEAQ (reference sequence). The CDR3 extends over 17 amino acids. The CDR3 DNA sequence: TGTGCCAGCAGCTTAGCTGCTCCAGGGAGGTCTGGCCACGAGCAGTACTTC. Residues: CASSLAAPGRSGHEQYF. Filled out from reference TRBV7-9 and TRBJ2-7, the complete variable domain reads DTGVSQNPRHKITKRGQNVTFRCDPISEHNRLYWYRQTLGQGPEFLTYFQNEAQLEKSRLLSDRFSAERPKGSFSTLEIQRTEQGDSAMYLCASSLAAPGRSGHEQYFGPGTRLTVT.

The sample holds one count of this clone. This rearrangement joins TRBV4-1 to TRBJ2-3, with 10 bases identical to TRBD1. Germline CDR1 reads MGHRA; CDR2 reads YSYEKL. The V and J ends lost 3 bases and 8 bases, in that order; junction bases with no gene match: 11. The CDR3 is 16 amino acids. The CDR3 bases are TGCGCCAGCAGCCAGTCGACGGGACAGGGGCCCCCTACGCAGTATTTT. Its translation: CASSQSTGQGPPTQYF.